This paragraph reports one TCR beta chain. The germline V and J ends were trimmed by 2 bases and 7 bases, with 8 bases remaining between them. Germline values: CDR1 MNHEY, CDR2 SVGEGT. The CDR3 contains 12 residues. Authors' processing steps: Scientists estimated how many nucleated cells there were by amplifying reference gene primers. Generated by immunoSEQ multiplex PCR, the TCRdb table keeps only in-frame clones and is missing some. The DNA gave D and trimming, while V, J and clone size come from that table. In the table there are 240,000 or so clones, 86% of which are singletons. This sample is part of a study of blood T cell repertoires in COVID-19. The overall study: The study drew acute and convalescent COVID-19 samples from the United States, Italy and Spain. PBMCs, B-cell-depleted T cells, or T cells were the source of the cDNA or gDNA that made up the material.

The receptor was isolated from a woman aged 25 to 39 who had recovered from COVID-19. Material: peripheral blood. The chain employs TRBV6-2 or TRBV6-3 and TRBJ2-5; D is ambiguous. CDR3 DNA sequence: TGTGCCAGCAGTTACCCCACTTTGACCCAGTACTTC. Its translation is CASSYPTLTQYF.